There are a few counts of the clone carrying this T cell receptor beta chain. The target antigen is unknown. The record originates from a study of response to subunit inactivated influenza vaccine. After removal of 5 bases from V and 8 bases from J, the junction contained 6 bases not matched to a gene. The CDR3 spans 13 residues. Germline CDR1 is DFQATT and CDR2 is SNEGSKA (reference sequence). Findings of the study overall: Each seasonal influenza vaccination recruits few new T cells, the authors suggested.

TCRdb reprocessed the RT-PCR reads via MiXCR and lists one record per CDR3 protein. The table lists about 830,000 distinct CDR3 sequences, approximately 18% of them singletons. V gene TRBV20-1 combines with J gene TRBJ1-4; TRBD1 matches 9 bases. The specimen comprised PBMCs from blood, sampled roughly 5 days after vaccination. This clonotype was sampled from a middle-aged man who received an inactivated influenza vaccine. The CDR3 is CSAQQGAGEKLFF. The CDR3 DNA reads TGCAGTGCTCAACAGGGGGCAGGAGAAAAACTGTTTTTT.